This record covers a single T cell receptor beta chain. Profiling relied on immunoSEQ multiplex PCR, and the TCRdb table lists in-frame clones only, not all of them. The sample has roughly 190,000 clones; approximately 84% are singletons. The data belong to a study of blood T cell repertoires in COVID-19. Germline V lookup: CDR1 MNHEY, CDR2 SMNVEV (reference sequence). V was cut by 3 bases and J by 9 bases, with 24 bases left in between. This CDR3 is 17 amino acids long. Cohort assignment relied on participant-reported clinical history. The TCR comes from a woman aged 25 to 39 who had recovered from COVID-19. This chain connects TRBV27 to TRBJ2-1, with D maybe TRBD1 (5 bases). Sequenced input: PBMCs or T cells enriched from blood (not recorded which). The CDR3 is CASSLYNPQGSGVEQFF. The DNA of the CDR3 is TGTGCCAGCAGTTTGTACAATCCCCAGGGTTCCGGCGTTGAGCAGTTCTTC.